This passage covers 4 T cell receptor beta chains from one sample sequenced in a study of early T cells in non-severe SARS-CoV-2 infection. TCRdb reanalysed the 5' RACE reads using MiXCR and keeps one entry per CDR3 protein. The sample lists about 46,000 distinct CDR3 sequences, almost 5.5% seen once, with 5.4% in the top ten. This specimen was whole blood, taken at baseline. These receptors were obtained from an adult who was a healthcare worker with PCR-confirmed SARS-CoV-2 infection or an uninfected control (not recorded which).

This clonotype was recorded at least ten times. V and J are TRBV5-4 and TRBJ1-4; D may be TRBD1 (6 bases). The germline V gene encodes CDR1 SGHNT and CDR2 YYREEE (reference sequence). This CDR3 comprises 13 residues. V gave up 4 bases and J gave up 6 bases, with 10 bases separating them. The CDR3 DNA is TGTGCCAGCAGCCTGGACAGTTATGAAAAACTGTTTTTT. Its protein is CASSLDSYEKLFF.

This clonotype appeared many times. The chain is built from TRBV12-3 or TRBV12-4 and TRBJ2-6; a possible D gene is TRBD2 (5 bases). The CDR3 consists of 15 residues. V gave up 1 base and J gave up 4 bases, with 8 bases separating them. Here the CDR3 reads CASSLGGAGANVLTF. CDR3 in DNA: TGTGCCAGCAGTTTAGGGGGAGCCGGGGCCAACGTCCTGACTTTC.

Many counts were recorded for this clonotype. The V gene is TRBV5-1, the J gene TRBJ2-7; TRBD2 agrees at 10 bases. Germline V gene sequence: CDR1 SGHRS, CDR2 YFSETQ. This CDR3 has 14 residues. V shed 7 bases and J 1 base; nucleotides not matched to a gene: 5. The DNA of the CDR3 is TGCGCCAGCTCTACTAGCGGGAAATCCTACGAGCAGTACTTC. This codes for CASSTSGKSYEQYF.

V gene TRBV18 combines with J gene TRBJ2-2; D is perhaps TRBD2 (5 bases). The ends were cut back, 0 bases at V and 0 bases at J, with 8 bases in the middle. CDR3 length: 16 amino acids. Germline-derived CDR1 and CDR2 are KGHSH and LQKENI. The CDR3 sequence is CASSPPARANTGELFF. In DNA form, the CDR3 reads TGTGCCAGCTCACCACCGGCGAGGGCGAACACCGGGGAGCTGTTTTTT.